This TCR beta chain appears in the sequencing data of a study of human T cells and chemical hapten exposure. In the study overall: Application of 0.01% DPC to the upper back was done by patch test, with a reading at 6 days. Mostly female, the patients presented with alopecia areata, totalis or universalis.

Specified time point: patch test 1, 2 weeks after DPC sensitization. As to treatment: therapeutic diphenylcyclopropenone sensitization with weekly scalp DPC. TCRdb reanalysed the RACE reads using MiXCR and keeps one entry per CDR3 protein. The sample carries a few hundred thousand distinct CDR3 sequences, around 5% recorded once. Findings and limits, study-wide: Compared to controls, expanded TCRs made significantly more large clusters of similar CDR3s.

Trimming took off 6 bases at V and 6 bases at J, with 11 bases between the two ends. From germline, CDR1 is MNHEY and CDR2 SVGEGT. This CDR3 region has 12 residues. There are many counts of this clonotype. Its antigen remains unknown. Specimen: whole blood, collected in connection with sensitization to the hapten diphenylcyclopropenone (DPC). This sequence was found in a woman aged 50 to 65 with alopecia areata. Some clones in this sample may be carry-over from other donors' samples. The chain combines TRBV6-2 or TRBV6-3 with TRBJ1-1; the D gene is possibly TRBD1 (5 bases). This CDR3 reads CASSHGTSEAFF. The CDR3 coding sequence is TGTGCCAGCAGCCATGGGACCTCTGAAGCTTTCTTT.